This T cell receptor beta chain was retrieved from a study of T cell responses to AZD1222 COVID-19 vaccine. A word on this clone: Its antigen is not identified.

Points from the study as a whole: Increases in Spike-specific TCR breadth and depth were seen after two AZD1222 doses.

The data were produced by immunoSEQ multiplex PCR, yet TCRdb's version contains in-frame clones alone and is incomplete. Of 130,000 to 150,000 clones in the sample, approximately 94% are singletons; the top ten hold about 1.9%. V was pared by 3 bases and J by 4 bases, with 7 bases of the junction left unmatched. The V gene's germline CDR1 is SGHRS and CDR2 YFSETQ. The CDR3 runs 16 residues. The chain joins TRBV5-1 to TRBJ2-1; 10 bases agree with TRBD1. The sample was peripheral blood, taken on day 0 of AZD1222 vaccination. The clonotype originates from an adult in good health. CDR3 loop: CASSSLTGGRYNEQFF. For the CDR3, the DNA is TGCGCCAGCAGCTCCCTGACAGGGGGCAGGTACAATGAGCAGTTCTTC.